The TCR beta chain under discussion was sequenced for a study of identical twins. TCRdb re-derived calls from the 5' RACE reads in MiXCR, one entry per CDR3 protein. The sample records about 240,000 distinct CDR3 sequences, roughly a tenth being singletons. V was cut by 2 bases and J by 2 bases, with 10 bases left in between. CDR3 length: 14 amino acids. Per the germline V gene, CDR1 is SGHAT and CDR2 is FQDESV (reference sequence). This sequence was found in a man aged 45 to 65 in good health. The genes are TRBV11-1 and TRBJ2-7; D gene unclear. The source material was memory T cells sorted from blood. The chain's CDR3 is CASSLMMSTYEQYF. The CDR3 DNA reads TGTGCCAGCAGCTTAATGATGTCTACCTACGAGCAGTACTTC.